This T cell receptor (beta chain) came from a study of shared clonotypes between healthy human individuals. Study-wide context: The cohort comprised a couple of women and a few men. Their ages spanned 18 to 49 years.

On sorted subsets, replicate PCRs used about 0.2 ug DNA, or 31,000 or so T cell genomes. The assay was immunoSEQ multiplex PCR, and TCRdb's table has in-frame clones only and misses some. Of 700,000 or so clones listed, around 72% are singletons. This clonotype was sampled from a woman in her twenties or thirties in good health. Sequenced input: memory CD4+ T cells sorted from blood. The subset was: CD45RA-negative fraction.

The CDR3 is CASSSGQGGLGETQYF. CDR3 nucleotide sequence: TGTGCCAGCAGCTCCGGACAGGGAGGCCTTGGGGAGACCCAGTACTTC. This chain connects TRBV7-9 to TRBJ2-5, with 8 bases identical to TRBD1. The CDR3 runs 16 residues. CDR1 is SEHNR, CDR2 FQNEAQ, per germline (reference sequence). J was trimmed by 5 bases and V by 4 bases; bases with no gene match: 12.